These 26 T cell receptor beta chains share one sample of origin, sequenced in a study of blood T cell repertoires in COVID-19. Clones were read by immunoSEQ multiplex PCR, and TCRdb kept only the in-frame ones, dropping some. In the table there are 80,000 to 100,000 clones, 85% to 90% of which are singletons. The sequenced sample was peripheral blood. The source is a woman older than 75 in a cohort sampled during active or convalescent COVID-19.

The V gene is TRBV2, the J gene TRBJ1-5; 7 bases line up with TRBD1. Germline V gene data show CDR1 as SNHLY and CDR2 as FYNNEI. The CDR3 length is 14 residues. J lost 7 bases, V lost 3 bases, and 6 bases had no gene match. CDR3 protein: CASSDNRGGQPQHF. The CDR3, as DNA: TGTGCCAGCAGTGATAACAGGGGCGGCCAGCCCCAGCATTTT.

The J gene is TRBJ1-2, the V gene TRBV15; D uncertain. This CDR3 is 12 amino acids long. Germline CDR1 and CDR2: LNHNV and YYDKDF (reference sequence). Trimming left V 0 bases short and J 4 bases short, with 3 bases between. CDR3 coding DNA: TGTGCCACCAGCAGAGATCTCTATGGCTACACCTTC. The encoded protein is CATSRDLYGYTF.

This clone was observed a single time. The chain employs TRBV3-1 (or the pseudogene TRBV3-2) and TRBJ1-3, with 7 bases lining up with TRBD1. Per germline, CDR1 LGHDT and CDR2 YNNKEL (reference sequence). Trimming cost V 6 bases and J 0 bases; bases outside gene matches: 5. The CDR3 sequence is 15 residues long. The CDR3 bases are TGTGCCAGCAGATCAGGGGGAGTCTCTGGAAACACCATATATTTT. This gives the protein CASRSGGVSGNTIYF.

The chain recombines TRBV5-1 with TRBJ2-7, with 7 bases lining up with TRBD2. There are 14 residues in the CDR3. Trimming cost V 3 bases and J 0 bases; bases outside gene matches: 3. From germline, CDR1 is SGHRS and CDR2 YFSETQ. This CDR3 reads CASSSIAGSYEQYF. CDR3 bases: TGCGCCAGCAGCTCCATAGCGGGCTCCTACGAGCAGTACTTC. Full variable domain (outside the CDR3, taken from reference TRBV5-1 and TRBJ2-7): KAGVTQTPRYLIKTRGQQVTLSCSPISGHRSVSWYQQTPGQGLQFLFEYFSETQRNKGNFPGRFSGRQFSNSRSEMNVSTLELGDSALYLCASSSIAGSYEQYFGPGTRLTVT.

CDR3 sequence reads: CASSLGTGGNEKLFF. The DNA for the CDR3 is TGTGCCAGCAGCTTGGGGACAGGGGGTAATGAAAAACTGTTTTTT. The chain is built from TRBV5-4 and TRBJ1-4, with 10 bases fitting TRBD1. Germline V gives CDR1 SGHNT, CDR2 YYREEE (reference sequence). J gave up 4 bases and V 0 bases, and 0 bases lay outside the gene matches. This CDR3 spans 15 amino acids.

The rearrangement links TRBV2 to TRBJ2-5; 11 bases match TRBD2. V lost 7 bases to trimming and J lost 4 bases; unmatched junction nucleotides: 8. The CDR3 runs to 15 residues. Germline CDR1 reads SNHLY; CDR2 reads FYNNEI. CDR3 in DNA: TGTGCCAGCATGTGGGTAGCGGGAGGGCGAGAGACCCAGTACTTC. This encodes CASMWVAGGRETQYF.

The genes are TRBV29-1 and TRBJ1-1, with D possibly being TRBD1 (6 bases). CDR1 is SQVTM, CDR2 ANQGSEA, per germline. Trimming shortened V by 2 bases and J by 4 bases, and 11 bases separated the two germline ends. This CDR3 is 13 amino acids long. This chain's CDR3 is CSVELGAGTEAFF. The CDR3 nucleotides read TGCAGCGTTGAACTGGGGGCGGGCACTGAAGCTTTCTTT.

The chain combines TRBV3-1 (or the pseudogene TRBV3-2) with TRBJ1-2, with TRBD1 matching 7 bases. Germline assignment: CDR1 LGHDT and CDR2 YNNKEL (reference sequence). V gave up 4 bases and J gave up 1 base; unmatched junction bases: 0. The CDR3 extends over 13 amino acids. The CDR3 sequence is CASSRDSNYGYTF. The CDR3 nucleotides read TGTGCCAGCAGCCGGGACAGTAACTATGGCTACACCTTC.

CDR3 bases: TGTGCCAGCAGTCGCCTCAGCGGAGGAGGCTCCTACAATGAGCAGTTCTTC. It is translated as CASSRLSGGGSYNEQFF. The rearrangement links TRBV28 to TRBJ2-1; D possibly corresponds to TRBD2 (5 bases). CDR3 size: 17 residues. V was pared by 5 bases and J by 0 bases, with 17 bases between. Germline V gene lookup returns CDR1 MDHEN and CDR2 SYDVKM.

The V and J genes are TRBV2 and TRBJ2-4; 11 bases agree with TRBD1. V was clipped by 9 bases and J by 3 bases; unmatched bases: 13. Per the germline V gene, CDR1 is SNHLY and CDR2 is FYNNEI. The CDR3 is made up of 17 amino acids. In DNA, the CDR3 is TGTGCCAGTAGACCGGGACAGGGGGTTGAGGGCAAAAACATTCAGTACTTC. This gives the protein CASRPGQGVEGKNIQYF.

The chain has TRBV29-1 and TRBJ2-1; 7 bases align to TRBD2. The V gene's germline CDR1 is SQVTM and CDR2 ANQGSEA. V gave up 7 bases and J gave up 4 bases; unmatched junction bases: 13. CDR3 length: 15 residues. As DNA, the CDR3 is TGCAGCGCCGATAATCCTAGCGGAAAATACAATGAGCAGTTCTTC. This encodes CSADNPSGKYNEQFF.

CDR3 DNA: TGTGCCAGCAGCCCCGGGACTAGCGGGTTGTTGTCTGGGGCCAACGTCCTGACTTTC. This sequence encodes CASSPGTSGLLSGANVLTF. The chain joins TRBV7-9 to TRBJ2-6; 12 bases align to TRBD2. This CDR3 is built from 19 residues. The J segment lost 1 base and the V segment lost 5 bases, leaving 9 bases of the junction unmatched. In germline, CDR1 is SEHNR, CDR2 FQNEAQ (reference sequence).

The chain links TRBV9 to TRBJ1-5, with TRBD1 identical over 7 bases. The CDR3 extends over 16 amino acids. The germline V gene encodes CDR1 SGDLS and CDR2 YYNGEE. V lost 2 bases, J lost 4 bases, and 9 bases stayed unmatched. The CDR3 DNA follows: TGTGCCAGCAGCGTCAGTGACAGGGACCCTAATCAGCCCCAGCATTTT. Protein sequence: CASSVSDRDPNQPQHF.

The V gene is TRBV30, the J gene TRBJ2-3; possibly TRBD1 for D (5 bases). This CDR3 comprises 12 residues. The germline CDR1 and CDR2 sequences are GTSNPN and SVGIG (reference sequence). The V gene lost 3 bases and the J gene lost 2 bases, with 6 bases spanning the gap. The CDR3 loop is CAWRGDTDTQYF. The CDR3 DNA sequence: TGTGCCTGGAGAGGGGACACAGATACGCAGTATTTT.

The chain uses TRBV19 and TRBJ1-3, with 9 bases aligning to TRBD1. The germline gives CDR1 LNHDA, CDR2 SQIVND (reference sequence). CDR3 length: 15 residues. Germline trimming cut 5 bases from V and 5 bases from J; bases unmatched to any gene: 7. The CDR3 DNA is TGTGCCAGTAGTCTCCCCGGACAGGGGCGAAACACCATATATTTT. It specifies CASSLPGQGRNTIYF. The full variable domain, rest sourced from reference TRBV19 and TRBJ1-3, is DGGITQSPKYLFRKEGQNVTLSCEQNLNHDAMYWYRQDPGQGLRLIYYSQIVNDFQKGDIAEGYSVSREKKESFPLTVTSAQKNPTAFYLCASSLPGQGRNTIYFGEGSWLTVV.

This chain connects TRBV2 to TRBJ1-1, with 7 bases lining up with TRBD1. CDR1 SNHLY and CDR2 FYNNEI come from the germline V gene. This CDR3 contains 14 residues. J was trimmed by 10 bases and V by 3 bases; bases with no gene match: 11. The CDR3 spells CASSEDSTTGRAFF. CDR3 DNA: TGTGCCAGCAGTGAGGATTCGACGACAGGGCGAGCTTTCTTT.

This chain connects TRBV10-3 to TRBJ1-6; D is unclear. Trimming left V 0 bases short and J 7 bases short, with 13 bases between. The CDR3 spans 16 residues. Germline CDR1 and CDR2: ENHRY and SYGVKD. The chain's CDR3 is CAISESGPGFNSPLHF. CDR3 in DNA: TGTGCCATCAGTGAGTCGGGTCCCGGGTTCAATTCACCCCTCCACTTT.

The chain links TRBV27 to TRBJ2-3; 9 nucleotides align to TRBD1. V shed 0 bases and J 4 bases; nucleotides not matched to a gene: 23. This CDR3 contains 22 residues. Germline lookup yields CDR1 MNHEY and CDR2 SMNVEV (reference sequence). The CDR3 reads CASSLSGSLGLTGQGRADTQYF. The CDR3 nucleotides read TGTGCCAGCAGTTTATCGGGGTCCCTTGGCCTCACGGGACAGGGCCGGGCAGATACGCAGTATTTT.

With regard to this clone: One junction end does not reproduce the germline sequence, and a read error may be involved. The V call is TRBV11-3, the J call TRBJ1-2, with D perhaps TRBD1 (6 bases). CDR3 length: 13 amino acids. The germline CDR1 and CDR2 sequences are SGHNT and YENEEA. The CDR3, as DNA: TGTGCCAGCAGTTTAGGACAGTCCTATGGCTACACCTTC. This translates into CASSLGQSYGYTF. Full variable domain (rest looked up from reference TRBV11-3 and TRBJ1-2): EAGVVQSPRYKIIEKKQPVAFWCNPISGHNTLYWYLQNLGQGPELLIRYENEEAVDDSQLPKDRFSAERLKGVDSTLKIQPAELGDSAVYLCASSLGQSYGYTFGSGTRLTVV.

The rearrangement joins TRBV24-1 to TRBJ1-5, with D perhaps matching TRBD1 (5 bases). This CDR3 is built from 18 residues. Trimming removed 9 bases at V and 2 bases at J, with 25 bases between. Germline CDR1 and CDR2: KGHDR and SFDVKD. The CDR3 nucleotides read TGTGCCACCTCAGTGGGTGGCGCGTGGGGAGGGGGCAATCAGCCCCAGCATTTT. Its translation is CATSVGGAWGGGNQPQHF.

The rearrangement links TRBV10-2 to TRBJ1-5; a possible D gene is TRBD1 (5 bases). CDR3 size: 14 residues. The germline V gene encodes CDR1 WSHSY and CDR2 SAAADI. The V and J ends lost 3 bases and 5 bases respectively, with 11 bases between them. The CDR3 bases are TGCGCCAGCAGTGACAGGGTAGGTGATCAGCCCCAGCATTTT. Amino acids: CASSDRVGDQPQHF.

This rearrangement joins TRBV7-9 to TRBJ1-2, with a tentative D call TRBD1 (6 bases). The CDR3 is 15 residues long. The germline CDR1 and CDR2 sequences are SEHNR and FQNEAQ (reference sequence). V was clipped by 1 base and J by 4 bases, with 13 bases between them. The CDR3 DNA reads TGTGCCAGCAGCTTAGGCGCAGGGGAAGGCTATGGCTACACCTTC. It codes for CASSLGAGEGYGYTF.

The chain joins TRBV5-1 to TRBJ1-1, with D perhaps matching TRBD1 (5 bases). The CDR3 length is 13 residues. With 3 bases removed from V and 2 bases from J, the gap between germline ends came to 8 bases. Germline V gene sequence: CDR1 SGHRS, CDR2 YFSETQ. The chain's CDR3 is CASSSTVNTEAFF. DNA of the CDR3: TGCGCCAGCAGCTCGACAGTCAACACTGAAGCTTTCTTT.

This rearrangement joins TRBV7-2 to TRBJ2-1; perhaps TRBD1 as D (6 bases). Trimming stripped 0 bases from V and 2 bases from J, with 11 bases between. Per germline, CDR1 SGHTA and CDR2 FQGNSA. The CDR3 runs to 16 residues. The CDR3 nucleotides read TGTGCCAGCAGCTTAGCGGCAGGGGTGGCCTACAATGAGCAGTTCTTC. Amino acids: CASSLAAGVAYNEQFF.

The rearrangement joins TRBV7-9 to TRBJ1-5; no clear D. Trimming removed 4 bases from V and 4 bases from J, with 11 bases in between. Per germline, CDR1 SEHNR and CDR2 FQNEAQ (reference sequence). CDR3 length: 14 residues. CDR3 loop: CASSSGEANQPQHF. CDR3 nucleotide sequence: TGTGCCAGCAGCTCCGGGGAGGCAAATCAGCCCCAGCATTTT.

The rearrangement links TRBV5-5 to TRBJ2-3, with TRBD1 identical over 10 bases. From germline, CDR1 is SGHKS and CDR2 YYEKEE (reference sequence). There are 16 residues in the CDR3. V shed 0 bases, J shed 6 bases, and the junction held 7 bases outside the gene matches. CDR3 in amino acids: CASSLGPGQGTDTQYF. The CDR3 DNA is TGTGCCAGCAGCTTGGGCCCGGGACAGGGGACGGATACGCAGTATTTT. Full variable domain (outside the CDR3, taken from reference TRBV5-5 and TRBJ2-3): DAGVTQSPTHLIKTRGQQVTLRCSPISGHKSVSWYQQVLGQGPQFIFQYYEKEERGRGNFPDRFSARQFPNYSSELNVNALLLGDSALYLCASSLGPGQGTDTQYFGPGTRLTVL.